This T cell receptor beta chain was found in a study of identical twins. The donor group consisted entirely of healthy Caucasians. TCRdb re-derived calls from the 5' RACE reads in MiXCR, one entry per CDR3 protein. The table records about 890,000 distinct CDR3 sequences, roughly 12% of them present only once. Worth noting for this clonotype: Its target is unknown.

Study-level findings and limits: Not following the same donors, the study drew its conclusions from cross-sectional statistical analysis. For monozygotic twins, models underestimated out-of-frame TCR alpha sharing.

Looked up from germline, CDR1 is SGHVS and CDR2 is FNYEAQ. CDR3 size: 15 residues. Trimming removed 0 bases from V and 5 bases from J; junction bases left unmatched: 4. The data also belong to a second study, concerning yellow fever vaccine responses in identical twins. That work states: Vaccine T cell responses of twins reportedly seemed partly convergent and partly personalized.

J is TRBJ2-1 and V is TRBV7-6; 7 nucleotides agree with TRBD2. Sequenced sample: PBMCs. The clonotype comes from a woman aged 18 to 35 in good health. CDR3: CASSLAPGLNNEQFF. In DNA, the CDR3 is TGTGCCAGCAGCTTAGCGCCGGGACTAAACAATGAGCAGTTCTTC.